Sequencing of this T cell receptor beta chain was carried out in a study of shared clonotypes between healthy human individuals. Trimming cost V 2 bases and J 0 bases, with 17 bases left between them. CDR3 length: 18 amino acids. Germline V gives CDR1 MDHEN, CDR2 SYDVKM. Assay: immunoSEQ multiplex PCR; the TCRdb copy retains only in-frame clones and omits some. The sample lists around 1.1 million clones, about 72% occurring once. The receptor was isolated from a man younger than 30 in good health. Some clones in this sample may be carry-over from other donors' samples. The sequencing input was memory CD4+ T cells from PBMCs. Stated subset: CD45RA-negative fraction. J is TRBJ1-3 and V is TRBV28, with D maybe TRBD1 (5 bases). CDR3 sequence (DNA): TGTGCCAGCAGTTTACTCCGGGACTCCTACTACTCTGGAAACACCATATATTTT. As protein: CASSLLRDSYYSGNTIYF.